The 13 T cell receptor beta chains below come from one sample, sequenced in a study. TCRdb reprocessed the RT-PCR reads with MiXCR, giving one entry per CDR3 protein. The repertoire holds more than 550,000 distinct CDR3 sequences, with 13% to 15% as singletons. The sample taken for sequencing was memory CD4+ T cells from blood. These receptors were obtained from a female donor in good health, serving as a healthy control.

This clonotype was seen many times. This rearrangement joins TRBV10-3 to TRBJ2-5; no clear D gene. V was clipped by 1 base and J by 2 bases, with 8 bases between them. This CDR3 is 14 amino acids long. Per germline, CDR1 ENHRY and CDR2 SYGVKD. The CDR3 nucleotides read TGTGCCATCAGTGAGTTGCCCGTACAAGAGACCCAGTACTTC. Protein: CAISELPVQETQYF.

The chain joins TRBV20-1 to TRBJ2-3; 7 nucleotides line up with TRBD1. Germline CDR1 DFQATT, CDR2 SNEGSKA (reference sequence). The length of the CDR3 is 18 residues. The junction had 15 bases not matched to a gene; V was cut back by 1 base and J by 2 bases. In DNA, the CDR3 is TGCAGTGCTAGAGGATCTGGACAGGTCCGAACCAACACAGATACGCAGTATTTT. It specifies CSARGSGQVRTNTDTQYF.

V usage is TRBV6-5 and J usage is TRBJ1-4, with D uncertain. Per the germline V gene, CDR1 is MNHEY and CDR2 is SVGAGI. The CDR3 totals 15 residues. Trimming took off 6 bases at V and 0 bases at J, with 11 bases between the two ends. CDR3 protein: CASSRGWATNEKLFF. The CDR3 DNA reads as TGTGCCAGCAGCCGAGGGTGGGCAACTAATGAAAAACTGTTTTTT.

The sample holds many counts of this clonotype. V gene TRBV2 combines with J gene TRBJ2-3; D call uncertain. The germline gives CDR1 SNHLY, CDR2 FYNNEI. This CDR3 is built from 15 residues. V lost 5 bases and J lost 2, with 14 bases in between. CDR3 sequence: CASSIDPIHTDTQYF. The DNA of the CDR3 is TGTGCCAGCAGTATCGACCCAATTCACACAGATACGCAGTATTTT.

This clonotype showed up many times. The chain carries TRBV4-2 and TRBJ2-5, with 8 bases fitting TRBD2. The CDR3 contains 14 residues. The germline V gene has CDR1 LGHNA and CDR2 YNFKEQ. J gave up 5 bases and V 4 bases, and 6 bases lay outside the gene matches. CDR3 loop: CASSLGGGWETQYF. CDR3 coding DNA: TGTGCCAGCAGCCTCGGGGGGGGTTGGGAGACCCAGTACTTC.

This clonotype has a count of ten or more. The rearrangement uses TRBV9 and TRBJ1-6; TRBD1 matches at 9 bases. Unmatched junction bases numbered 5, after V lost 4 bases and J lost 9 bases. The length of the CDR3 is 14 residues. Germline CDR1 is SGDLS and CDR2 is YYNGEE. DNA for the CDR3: TGTGCCAGCAGCTTGGACAGGGGAAGTTCACCCCTCCACTTT. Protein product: CASSLDRGSSPLHF.

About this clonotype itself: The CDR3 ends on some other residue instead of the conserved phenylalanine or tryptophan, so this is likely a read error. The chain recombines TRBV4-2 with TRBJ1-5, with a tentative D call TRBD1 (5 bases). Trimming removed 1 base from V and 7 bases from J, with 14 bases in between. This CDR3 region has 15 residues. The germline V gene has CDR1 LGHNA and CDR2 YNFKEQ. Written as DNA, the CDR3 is TGTGCCAGCAGCCAAGGAACAGGCCTTGGCCAGCCCCAGCATTTG. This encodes CASSQGTGLGQPQHL.

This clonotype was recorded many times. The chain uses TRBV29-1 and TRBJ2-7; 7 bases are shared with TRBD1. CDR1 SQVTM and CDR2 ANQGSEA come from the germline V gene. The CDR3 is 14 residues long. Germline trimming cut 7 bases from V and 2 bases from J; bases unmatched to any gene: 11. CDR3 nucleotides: TGCAGCGCAGGTTCAACAGGGGTACCCTACGAGCAGTACTTC. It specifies CSAGSTGVPYEQYF.

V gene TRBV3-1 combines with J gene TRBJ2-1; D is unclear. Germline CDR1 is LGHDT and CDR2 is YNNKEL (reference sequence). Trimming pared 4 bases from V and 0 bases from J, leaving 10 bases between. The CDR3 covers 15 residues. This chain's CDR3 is CASSLPQSSYNEQFF. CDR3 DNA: TGTGCCAGCAGCCTTCCTCAGAGCTCCTACAATGAGCAGTTCTTC.

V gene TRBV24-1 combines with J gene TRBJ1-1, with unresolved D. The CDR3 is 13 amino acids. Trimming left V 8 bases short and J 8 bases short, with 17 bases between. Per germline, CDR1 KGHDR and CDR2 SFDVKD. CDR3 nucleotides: TGTGCCACCATTTCCGGGCCCTCCGGGGAAGCTTTCTTT. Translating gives CATISGPSGEAFF.

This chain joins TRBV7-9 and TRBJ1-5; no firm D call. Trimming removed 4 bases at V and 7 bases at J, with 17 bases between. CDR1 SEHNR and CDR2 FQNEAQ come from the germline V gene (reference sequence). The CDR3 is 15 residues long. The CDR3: CASSSNGPYGQPQHF. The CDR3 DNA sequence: TGTGCCAGCAGCTCGAACGGCCCTTATGGGCAGCCCCAGCATTTT. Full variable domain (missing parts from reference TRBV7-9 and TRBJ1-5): DTGVSQNPRHKITKRGQNVTFRCDPISEHNRLYWYRQTLGQGPEFLTYFQNEAQLEKSRLLSDRFSAERPKGSFSTLEIQRTEQGDSAMYLCASSSNGPYGQPQHFGDGTRLSIL.

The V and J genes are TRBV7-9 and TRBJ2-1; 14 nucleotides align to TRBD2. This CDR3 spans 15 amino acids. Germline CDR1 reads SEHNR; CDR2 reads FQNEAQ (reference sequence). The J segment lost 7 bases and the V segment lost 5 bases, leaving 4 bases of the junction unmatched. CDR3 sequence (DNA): TGTGCCAGCAGCGTCGGGACTAGCGGGGGTAATGAGCAGTTCTTC. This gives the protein CASSVGTSGGNEQFF.

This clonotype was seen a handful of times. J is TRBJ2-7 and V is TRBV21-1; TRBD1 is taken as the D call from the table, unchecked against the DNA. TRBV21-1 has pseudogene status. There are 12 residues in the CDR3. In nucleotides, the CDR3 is TGTAAACGAAGGGGTCCACCCCACGAGCAGTACTTC. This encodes CKRRGPPHEQYF.